The sample holds many counts of the clone carrying this T cell receptor (beta chain). Its target is not known. The data stem from a study of CD8+CD57+ T cells in acquired aplastic anemia. Trimming removed 7 bases at V and 5 bases at J, with 11 bases between. The CDR3 runs 12 residues. Per germline, CDR1 SGHTA and CDR2 FQGNSA. CD8+CD57+ cell expansion, shown by flow cytometry, had occurred in the patients selected for sequencing. In all patients, the disease was severe acquired aplastic anemia. Whole-study findings and limits: A set of around 30 CD8+ CDR3 sequences was shared between patients and controls, and these sequences appeared highly expressed in patients.

Profiles of TCR beta VDJ and CDR3 were generated from a genomic DNA template. In TCRdb, the reads were re-called with MiXCR into one record per CDR3 protein. The repertoire holds 200,000 to 250,000 distinct CDR3 sequences, less than 60% seen once, with about 20% in the top ten. This receptor was identified in a human donor with aplastic anemia. Sequences were obtained from sorted CD4+, CD8+, or CD8+CD57+ T cells (not recorded which) from PBMCs. The J gene is TRBJ1-2, the V gene TRBV7-2, with D tentatively TRBD1 (6 bases). The CDR3 DNA reads as TGTGCCAGCACCCAGGACAGTTATGGCTACACCTTC. Amino acids: CASTQDSYGYTF.